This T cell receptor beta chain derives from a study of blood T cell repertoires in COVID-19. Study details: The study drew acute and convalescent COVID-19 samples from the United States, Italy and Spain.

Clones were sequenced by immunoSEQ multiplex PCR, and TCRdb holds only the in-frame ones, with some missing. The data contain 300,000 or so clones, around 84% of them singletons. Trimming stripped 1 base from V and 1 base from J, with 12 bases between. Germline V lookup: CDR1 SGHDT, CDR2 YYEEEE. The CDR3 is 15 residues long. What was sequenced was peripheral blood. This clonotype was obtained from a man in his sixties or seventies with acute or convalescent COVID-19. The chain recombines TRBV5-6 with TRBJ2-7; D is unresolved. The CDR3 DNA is TGTGCCAGCAGCTTGAAAGACGGGTTTTCCTACGAGCAGTACTTC. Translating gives CASSLKDGFSYEQYF. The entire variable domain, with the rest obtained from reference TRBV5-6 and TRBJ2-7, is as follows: DAGVTQSPTHLIKTRGQQVTLRCSPKSGHDTVSWYQQALGQGPQFIFQYYEEEERQRGNFPDRFSGHQFPNYSSELNVNALLLGDSALYLCASSLKDGFSYEQYFGPGTRLTVT.